This T cell receptor (beta chain) was observed in a study of cytomegalovirus exposure and HLA in healthy donors (TCRdb year 2017). Some background on the complete study: In an earlier analysis of 450 to 750 of the donors, approximately 300 Gb of sequence data and some 120 million unique TCR beta sequences from approximately 180 million T cells were reported. Class I and class II HLA loci were covered by the typing at four-digit resolution. High-throughput TCR immunosequencing, statistical association of individual TCRs with disease status, and machine learning were combined to predict cytomegalovirus infection status. The study aimed to test whether signatures of past pathogen exposure could be identified by cataloging public T cell receptors. Typing coverage varied by locus: about 620-640 donors for A, B, C, DRB1 and DQB1; around 560 for DQA1; more than 600 for DPA1; roughly 450 for DPB1. A later genetic analysis took genome-wide SNP genotypes for about 55% of the 666 donors and used that subset as a discovery cohort. An earlier analysis of more than 450 of the donors used high-throughput TCR beta sequencing to judge whether each TCR beta V gene segment behaved as functional or pseudogenic. Donor age, sex, ethnicity and CMV serostatus were collected together with the repertoire data. A later analysis re-examined previously published TCR beta repertoires from roughly 650 donors and added high-resolution HLA genotyping to investigate patterns of TCR occurrence. Of the approximately 400 genotyped donors, roughly 85% fell in the genetic ancestry cluster associated with self-reported Caucasian donors. Besides the first cohort of roughly 700 subjects, a separate validation cohort made up of about 120 different subjects was used. Roughly 5 DR-DQ haplotypes were handled as single units for association and clustering, since linkage in the cohort was strong. Rather than using new phenotypic data, the later analysis identified candidate immune exposures from TCR beta sequences and from how often those sequences occurred across donors. Approximately 310 gigabases of sequencing data and 70 million to 100 million unique TCR sequences were included in an early release covering 550 to 800 HLA-typed donors. On average, roughly 240,000 unique TCR beta nucleotide sequences were sequenced per donor among 300 to 500 genotyped donors of the cohort, with 15% to 20% of those sequences being non-productive. Every discovery cohort repertoire had been produced on one sequencing platform. The study profiled the T cell repertoires of under 850 subjects by immunosequencing and related them to cytomegalovirus serostatus.

Looking up the germline V gene (reference sequence) yields CDR1 MNHEY and CDR2 SMNVEV. From the cysteine up to the phenylalanine, the CDR3 has a length of 14 residues. CDR3 DNA is the only sequence kept; it has 42 bases, read in frame from the first base. V is cut back by 6 bases and J by 8 bases, with 4 bases in the junction unmatched. In total, around 600 healthy bone marrow donors made up the cohort. At the time of sampling, every cohort member was nominally healthy, though immune exposures that went unrecorded were likely present. The donor was CMV seronegative and was included in the group of several hundred seronegative cohort members. Every donor gave a peripheral blood sample, and the peripheral blood mononuclear cells from that sample were used for TCR beta sequencing. The Qiagen DNeasy Blood Extraction Kit was used to extract genomic DNA from the blood cell samples. General study outcomes and caveats: Cytomegalovirus status was reported to be diagnosed by the classifier with high specificity and sensitivity in both the original and validation cohorts. A later genetic analysis associated a missense DCLRE1C variant with V-gene and J-gene trimming of TCR beta chains, and an independent cohort replicated the association. According to the authors, the approach could potentially be generalized to other disease states and immunological phenotypes. In this cohort, only TCR beta chains were sequenced, and detectable features were limited by the absence of alpha or paired-chain data. A later genetic analysis reported fewer N-insertions in productive TCRs among donors in an Asian-associated ancestry cluster than the roughly 700-donor mean. A later analysis associated 15,000 to 20,000 TCR beta sequences with specific HLA alleles at a false discovery rate of 0.05. In vitro tests confirmed that three of the cytomegalovirus-associated TCR beta chains recognize cytomegalovirus antigens. Immune exposure information for the cohort was limited to CMV serostatus. Because the 87-base-pair reads could not distinguish some IMGT-functional V segments, including TRBV6-2 and TRBV6-3, those segments were excluded. A later analysis found that most CMV-associated TCR beta chains appeared HLA-restricted, with HLA associations seemingly driven largely by CMV exposure. Roughly uniform sequencing depth across donors was assumed in presence/absence analyses, although this assumption may not hold. The sequencing pipeline was judged likely to have produced a cluster of highly shared sequence variants as a technical artifact. When HLA alleles, especially DR and DQ, strongly co-occurred, attributing TCR associations to individual alleles was difficult. In a later analysis, TCR association rates were found to vary across HLA loci, with the most associated TCRs seen for DRB1 alleles and the fewest for HLA-C alleles. In a later analysis, HLA-associated TCR beta chains were found to be more clonally expanded and to have lower generation probabilities than equally common non-associated chains. Correlated functional status among segregating V segments might be attributable to linkage disequilibrium, but an unknown experimental factor could not be ruled out. Because HLA typing was unavailable for some donors at each locus, only the typed subset was used in association tests. Because counts were too low, 15 to 20 rarely observed V segments, including chromosome 9 orphons, were left out of the earlier analysis of 500 to 650 of the donors. According to a later analysis, parvovirus B19, influenza, CMV and Epstein-Barr virus appeared linked to several top co-occurrence clusters. A further reported finding was that TCR beta sequences accurately predicted the HLA-A and HLA-B alleles for most subjects in the first cohort. An earlier analysis of several hundred of the donors showed that most TCR beta V segments appeared in productive rearrangements either about 87% or about 30% of the time, which broadly matched IMGT annotations. Most TCR sequences were seen in very few donors, while some public TCRs were found in many individuals. In the study, around 160 TCR beta chains were listed as associated with cytomegalovirus.

Libraries came from the immunoSEQ multiplex PCR assay. For the multiplex PCR, a mixture combining 60 forward primers for TCR Vbeta segments and 13 reverse primers for TCR Jbeta segments was used. Amplification of the CDR3 region of rearranged TCR beta genes was performed with a multiplex PCR assay on genomic DNA. The Illumina HiSeq System was used to sequence the amplified TCR beta libraries as 87-base-pair reads. Per the source publication's procedure: A later analysis counted about 80 million unique TCR beta chains across the 700 or so repertoires, and about 10 million of these chains were shared by at least two donors. Raw reads were error-corrected and collapsed into unique sequences by a nearest-neighbor algorithm in which closely related sequences were merged to remove PCR and sequencing errors. Alignment of CDR3 sequences to IMGT reference sequences was used to assign V, D and J gene segments. For a sequence to be retained, a match of at least six nucleotides to both a V gene segment and a J gene segment was required. A rearrangement was called productive if the CDR3 had no stop codons and remained in frame with V and J, and every other rearrangement was called non-productive. Following IMGT convention, CDR3 was defined as the stretch from the second conserved V-encoded cysteine to the conserved J-encoded phenylalanine. In an earlier analysis of around 640 of the donors, sequences lacking an unambiguous match to a single V gene segment were excluded. An earlier analysis of 450 to 650 of the donors called V segments functional above 56.7% productive rearrangements and segregating when the between-donor standard deviation exceeded 5%. A statistical classification framework was built for diagnosing cytomegalovirus status from the catalog of TCR beta chain sequences. V and J gene assignment, in a later analysis, came from comparing TCR nucleotide sequences with IMGT/GENE-DB human TR gene sequences. Using the TCRdist pipeline, a later analysis assigned CDR3 sequences along with most-parsimonious VDJ recombination scenarios. In a later analysis, each TCR beta chain was defined by its CDR3 amino acid sequence together with its V-gene family, and reads lacking a unique V-gene family were excluded. In a later analysis, around 600 highly shared, low-generation-probability nucleotide sequences were removed to address suspected cross-contamination and a sequencing artifact. A later analysis calculated a clonal expansion index for each public chain from normalized within-repertoire ranks of inferred template counts. In a later analysis, generation probabilities were computed using a VDJ recombination model fitted to out-of-frame rearrangements, and the results were checked against IGoR. A later analysis scored TCR-TCR, TCR-HLA and TCR-CMV co-occurrence with hypergeometric tests, applying a repertoire-size bias correction to TCR pairs. To estimate false discovery rates, a later analysis permuted the HLA or CMV assignments 20 times. In a later analysis, co-occurring TCRs were grouped using DBSCAN, with TCRdist sequence similarity added in when clustering inside HLA-allele-positive subsets. For co-occurrence clustering, repertoires with fewer than 30,000 or more than 120,000 public chains were excluded, along with roughly 5 repertoires with anomalous nucleotide sharing. TCRdb holds this immuneACCESS table with in-frame rearrangements only. Some clones are missing; in checked studies, unresolved V genes explain under half, and the rest has no known cause. V and J calls and clone size are copied from that table; D and trimming were computed from the DNA. The sample records around 150,000 clones, 65% to 85% of which are singletons. The top ten hold about 3.4% of the sample.

Note on this clone: No cognate antigen has been identified for it. The sample holds no much larger clone one base away, and base qualities are not on file.

The specimen sequenced was PBMCs. This TCR was recovered from a male donor in good health and CMV-seronegative. In this chain, TRBV27 is recombined with TRBJ1-4, with 12 bases in between that match TRBD1. The nucleotide sequence reads TGTGCCAGCAGGGGGACAGGGGGCGAGGAAAAACTGTTTTTT. This encodes CASRGTGGEEKLFF.